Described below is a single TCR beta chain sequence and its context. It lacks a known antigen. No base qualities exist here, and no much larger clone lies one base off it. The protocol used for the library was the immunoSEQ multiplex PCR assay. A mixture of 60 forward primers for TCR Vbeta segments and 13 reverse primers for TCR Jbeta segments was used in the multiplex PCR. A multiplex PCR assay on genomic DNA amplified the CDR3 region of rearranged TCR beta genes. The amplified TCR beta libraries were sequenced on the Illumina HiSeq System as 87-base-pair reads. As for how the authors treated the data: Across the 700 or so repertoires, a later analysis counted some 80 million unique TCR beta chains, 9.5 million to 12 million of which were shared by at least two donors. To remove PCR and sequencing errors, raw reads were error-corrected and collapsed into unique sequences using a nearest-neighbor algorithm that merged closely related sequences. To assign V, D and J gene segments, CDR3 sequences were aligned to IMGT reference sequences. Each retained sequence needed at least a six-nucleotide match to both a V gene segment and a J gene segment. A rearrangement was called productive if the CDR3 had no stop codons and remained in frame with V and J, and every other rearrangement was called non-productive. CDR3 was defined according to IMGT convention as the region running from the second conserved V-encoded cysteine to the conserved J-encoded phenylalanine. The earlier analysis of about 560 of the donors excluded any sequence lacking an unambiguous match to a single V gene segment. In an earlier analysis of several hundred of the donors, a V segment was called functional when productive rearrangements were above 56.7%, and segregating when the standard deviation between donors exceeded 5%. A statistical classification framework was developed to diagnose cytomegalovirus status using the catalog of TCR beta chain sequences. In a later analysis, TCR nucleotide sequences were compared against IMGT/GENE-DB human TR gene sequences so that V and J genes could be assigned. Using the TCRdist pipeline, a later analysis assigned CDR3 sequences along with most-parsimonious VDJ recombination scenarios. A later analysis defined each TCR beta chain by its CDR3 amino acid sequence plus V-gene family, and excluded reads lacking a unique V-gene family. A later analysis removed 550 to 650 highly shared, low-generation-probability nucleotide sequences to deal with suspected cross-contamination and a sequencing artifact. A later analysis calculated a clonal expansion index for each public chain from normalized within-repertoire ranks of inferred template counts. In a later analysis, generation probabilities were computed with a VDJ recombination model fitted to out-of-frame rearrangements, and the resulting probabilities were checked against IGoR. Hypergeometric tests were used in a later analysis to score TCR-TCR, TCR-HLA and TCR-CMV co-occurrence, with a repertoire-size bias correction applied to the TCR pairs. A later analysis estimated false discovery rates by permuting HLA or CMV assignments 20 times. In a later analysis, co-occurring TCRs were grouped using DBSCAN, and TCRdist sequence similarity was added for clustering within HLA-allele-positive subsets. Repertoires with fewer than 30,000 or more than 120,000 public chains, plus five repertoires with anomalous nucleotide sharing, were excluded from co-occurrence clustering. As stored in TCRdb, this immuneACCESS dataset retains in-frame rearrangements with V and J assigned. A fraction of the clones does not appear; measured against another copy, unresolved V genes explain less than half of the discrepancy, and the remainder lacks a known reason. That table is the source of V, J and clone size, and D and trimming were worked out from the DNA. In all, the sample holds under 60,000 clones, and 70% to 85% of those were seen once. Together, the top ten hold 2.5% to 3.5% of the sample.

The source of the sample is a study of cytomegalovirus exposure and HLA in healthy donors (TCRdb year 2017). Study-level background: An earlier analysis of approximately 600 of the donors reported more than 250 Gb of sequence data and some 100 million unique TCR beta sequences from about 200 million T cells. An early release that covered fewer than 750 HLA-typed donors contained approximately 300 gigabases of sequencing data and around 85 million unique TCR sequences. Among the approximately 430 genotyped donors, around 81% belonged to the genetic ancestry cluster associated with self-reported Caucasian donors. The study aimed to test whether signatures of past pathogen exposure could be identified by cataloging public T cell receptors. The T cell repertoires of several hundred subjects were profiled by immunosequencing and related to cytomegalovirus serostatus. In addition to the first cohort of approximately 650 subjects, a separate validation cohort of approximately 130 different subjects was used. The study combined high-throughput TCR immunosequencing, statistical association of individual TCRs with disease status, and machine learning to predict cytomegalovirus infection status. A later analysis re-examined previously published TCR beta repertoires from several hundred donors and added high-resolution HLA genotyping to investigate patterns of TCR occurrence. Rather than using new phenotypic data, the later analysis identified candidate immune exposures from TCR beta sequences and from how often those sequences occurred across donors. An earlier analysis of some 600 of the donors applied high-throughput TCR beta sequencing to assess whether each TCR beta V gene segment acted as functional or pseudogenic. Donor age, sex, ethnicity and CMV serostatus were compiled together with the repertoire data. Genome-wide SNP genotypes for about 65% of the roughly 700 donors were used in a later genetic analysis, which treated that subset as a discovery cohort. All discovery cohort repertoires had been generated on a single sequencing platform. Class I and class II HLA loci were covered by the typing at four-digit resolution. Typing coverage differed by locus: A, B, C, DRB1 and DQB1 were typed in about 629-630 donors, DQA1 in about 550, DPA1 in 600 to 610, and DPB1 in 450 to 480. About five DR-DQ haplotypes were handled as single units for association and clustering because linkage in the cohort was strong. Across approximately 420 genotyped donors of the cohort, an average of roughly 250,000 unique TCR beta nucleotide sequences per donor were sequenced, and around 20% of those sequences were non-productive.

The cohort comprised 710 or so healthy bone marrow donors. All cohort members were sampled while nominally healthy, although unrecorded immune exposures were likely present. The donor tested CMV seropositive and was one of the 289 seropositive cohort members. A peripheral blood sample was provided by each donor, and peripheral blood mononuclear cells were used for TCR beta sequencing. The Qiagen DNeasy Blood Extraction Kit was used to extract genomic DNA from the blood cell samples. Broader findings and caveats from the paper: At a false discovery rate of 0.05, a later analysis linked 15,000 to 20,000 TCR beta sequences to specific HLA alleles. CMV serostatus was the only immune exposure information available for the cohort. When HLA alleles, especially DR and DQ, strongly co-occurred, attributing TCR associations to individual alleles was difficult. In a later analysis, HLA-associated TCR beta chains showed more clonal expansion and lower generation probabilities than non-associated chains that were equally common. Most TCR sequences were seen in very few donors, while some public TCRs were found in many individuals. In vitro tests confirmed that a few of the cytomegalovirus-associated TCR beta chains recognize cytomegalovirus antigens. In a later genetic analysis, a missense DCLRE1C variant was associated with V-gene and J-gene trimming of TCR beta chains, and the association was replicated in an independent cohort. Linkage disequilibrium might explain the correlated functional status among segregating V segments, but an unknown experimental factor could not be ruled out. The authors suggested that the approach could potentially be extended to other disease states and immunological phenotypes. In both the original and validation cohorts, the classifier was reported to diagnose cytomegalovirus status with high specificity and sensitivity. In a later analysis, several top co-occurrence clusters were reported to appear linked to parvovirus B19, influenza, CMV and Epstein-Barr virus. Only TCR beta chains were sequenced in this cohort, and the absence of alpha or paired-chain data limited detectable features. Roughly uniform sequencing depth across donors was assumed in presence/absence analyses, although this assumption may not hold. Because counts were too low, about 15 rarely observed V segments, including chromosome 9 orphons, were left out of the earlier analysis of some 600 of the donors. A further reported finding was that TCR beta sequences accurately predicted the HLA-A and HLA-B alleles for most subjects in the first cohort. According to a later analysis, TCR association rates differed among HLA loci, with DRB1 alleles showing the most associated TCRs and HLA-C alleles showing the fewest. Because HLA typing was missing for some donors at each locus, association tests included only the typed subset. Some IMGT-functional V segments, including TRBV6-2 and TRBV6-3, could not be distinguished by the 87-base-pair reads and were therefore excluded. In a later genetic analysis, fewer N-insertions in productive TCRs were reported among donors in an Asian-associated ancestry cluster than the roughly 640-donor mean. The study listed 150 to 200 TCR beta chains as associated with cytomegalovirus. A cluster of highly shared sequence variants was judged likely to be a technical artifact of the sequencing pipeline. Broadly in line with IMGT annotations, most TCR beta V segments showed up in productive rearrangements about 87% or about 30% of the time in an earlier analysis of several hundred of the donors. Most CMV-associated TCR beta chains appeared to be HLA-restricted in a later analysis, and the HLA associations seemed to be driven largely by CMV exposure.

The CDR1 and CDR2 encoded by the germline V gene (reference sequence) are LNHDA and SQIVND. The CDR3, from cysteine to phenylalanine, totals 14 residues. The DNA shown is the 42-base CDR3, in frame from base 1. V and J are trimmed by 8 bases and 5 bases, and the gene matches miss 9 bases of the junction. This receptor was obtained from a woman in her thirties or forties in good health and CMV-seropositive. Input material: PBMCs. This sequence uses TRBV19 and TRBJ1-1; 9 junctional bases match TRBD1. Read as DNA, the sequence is TGTGCCAGTGGCCCACAGGGGGCGAGGACTGAAGCTTTCTTT. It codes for CASGPQGARTEAFF.